This T cell receptor (beta chain) was documented in a study of STAT3 mutations in large granular lymphocyte leukemia. Whole-study results and caveats: In about 30% of the 18 patients, new TCR clonotypes emerged after therapy. At least one immunodominant TCR beta clonotype appeared in every T-cell large granular lymphocyte leukemia patient.

The assay was immunoSEQ multiplex PCR, and TCRdb's table has in-frame clones only and misses some. The sample records roughly 40,000 clones, 80% to 90% being singletons. Between the trimmed V and J ends, which lost 4 bases and 4 bases, there was a span of 14 bases. Germline-derived CDR1 and CDR2 are KGHSH and LQKENI. This CDR3 has 15 amino acids. A note on this clone: The antigen is undetermined.

The receptor was isolated from a human donor with T large granular lymphocyte leukemia. Some clones in this sample may be carry-over from other donors' samples. Sequencing was done on a sample of PBMCs. J is TRBJ2-1 and V is TRBV18; D remains unclear. The CDR3 is CASSRRGTNYNEQFF. The CDR3 nucleotides are TGTGCCAGCTCACGAAGAGGAACTAATTACAATGAGCAGTTCTTC. Based on the CDR3 plus reference TRBV18 and TRBJ2-1, the full variable domain is NAGVMQNPRHLVRRRGQEARLRCSPMKGHSHVYWYRQLPEEGLKFMVYLQKENIIDESGMPKERFSAEFPKEGPSILRIQQVVRGDSAAYFCASSRRGTNYNEQFFGPGTRLTVL.